Listed here is a single T cell receptor beta chain. What it binds is unknown. This sample is drawn from a study of T cell repertoires in cytomegalovirus infection. Study details: CMV epitopes, recently identified HLA-C-restricted and well-studied HLA-B-restricted, were used. Based on public TCR beta signatures, there were indications of CMV infection and of a matching HLA type.

TCRdb used MiXCR to reprocess the reads, holding one entry per CDR3 protein. The table has around 85,000 distinct CDR3 sequences, approximately 46% seen once. Findings and caveats of the study: The study identified carriers of CMV plus the relevant HLA from cumulative public TCR beta family frequency. CMV-specific TCR beta clonotypes restricted by HLA-C dominated the ex vivo response.

This clonotype originated in a human donor in good health (CMV status not recorded). Some clones in this sample may be carry-over from other donors' samples. Material: CD8+ T cells from cultured PBMCs, obtained from culture after CMV antigen stimulation.

Here the CDR3 reads CASSSHRADAGTDTQYF. CDR3 coding DNA: TGTGCCAGCAGCTCCCACCGGGCGGACGCGGGGACAGATACGCAGTATTTT. The V gene is TRBV9, the J gene TRBJ2-3; D possibly corresponds to TRBD2 (6 bases). The CDR3 sequence is 17 residues long. V lost 4 bases and J lost 3, with 21 bases in between. In germline, CDR1 is SGDLS, CDR2 YYNGEE.